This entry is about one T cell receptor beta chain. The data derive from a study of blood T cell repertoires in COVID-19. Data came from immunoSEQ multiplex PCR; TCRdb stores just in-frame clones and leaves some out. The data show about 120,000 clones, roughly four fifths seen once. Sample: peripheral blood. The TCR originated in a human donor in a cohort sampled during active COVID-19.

This CDR3 reads CASSQSPWDRGDNEQFF. The CDR3 DNA sequence: TGTGCCAGCAGCCAATCGCCTTGGGACAGGGGGGACAATGAGCAGTTCTTC. The chain carries TRBV3-1 (or the pseudogene TRBV3-2) and TRBJ2-1, with 11 bases matching TRBD1. In germline, CDR1 is LGHDT, CDR2 YNNKEL (reference sequence). CDR3 size: 17 residues. The J segment lost 5 bases and the V segment lost 2 bases, leaving 8 bases of the junction unmatched.